This T cell receptor beta chain originates from a study of Ad26.COV2.S vaccination and SARS-CoV-2 variants (dated by TCRdb to about 2021). About the investigation overall: Donors in the vaccine arm were drawn from COV1001, a phase I-IIa trial of Ad26.COV2.S in healthy adults that was multicentre, randomized, double-blind and placebo-controlled. TCRbeta repertoire sequencing was used to assess the specificity and breadth of SARS-CoV-2-reactive T cell receptors after Ad26.COV2.S vaccination. Ad26.COV2.S was administered intramuscularly at 5 x 10^10 or 1 x 10^11 viral particles, either as a single shot or as two shots given 56 days apart. Throughout the experiments and outcome assessment, investigators stayed blinded to trial group allocation. A total of some 30 samples were included in the TCR-sequenced set, comprising around 20 Ad26.COV2.S vaccine recipients, 5 placebo recipients and 8 SARS-CoV-2 convalescent individuals. Trial participants were randomized into five groups of five: low-dose or high-dose Ad26.COV2.S given once or twice, or placebo on both occasions. The study at large found these results: The authors noted that total T cell responses may have been underestimated by the TCR breadth and depth analyses. After vaccination, spike-specific CD8+ and CD4+ T cell responses were reported to show substantial breadth. Compared with placebo recipients, Ad26.COV2.S recipients showed higher spike-specific TCR breadth (P = 0.0014). Comparable non-spike TCR breadth was observed between vaccine and placebo recipients, consistent with only spike being contained in the vaccine. Comparing responses between vaccine doses or regimens was not something the study was powered to do.

Worth noting for this clone: The clone's antigen remains unknown. Per-nucleotide qualities are absent, and no much larger clonotype sits a single base away.

The immunoSEQ Assay was used to sequence TCRbeta CDR3 regions. After extraction, genomic DNA underwent amplification by bias-controlled multiplex PCR, followed by high-throughput sequencing. Turning to the authors' computational methods: Collapsing and filtering of sequences were performed to quantify the absolute abundance of each unique TCRbeta CDR3 region. T cell fraction was estimated by normalization of TCRbeta template counts to usable DNA, with usable DNA being measured through amplification of reference genes present in all nucleated cells. Repertoire TCRs were annotated as SARS-CoV-2-specific by exact matching of V gene, CDR3 amino acid sequence and J gene to a known reactive TCR set. The reference SARS-CoV-2 TCR set came from MIRA and was filtered for enrichment in COVID-19-positive ImmuneCODE repertoires, removing public or cross-reactive TCRs. Using the MIRA antigens, annotated TCRs were further analysed by specific ORF or by position within an ORF. Breadth was defined as annotated unique rearrangements over total unique productive rearrangements; depth was the summed frequency of those rearrangements. TCR breadth was compared between groups using two-sided Wilcoxon rank-sum tests. This immuneACCESS table, as held by TCRdb, lists in-frame sequences with V and J called but not all clones. Of the missing ones, under half trace to an unresolved V gene in checked studies; the others have no known cause. V and J calls and clone size are those listed in that table; D and trimming were worked out from the DNA. The sample profile shows about 680,000 clones; around 90% of them were found once. The ten largest account for approximately 1.5% of the sample.

Trimming leaves V shorter by 3 bases and J shorter by 3 bases, with the junction holding 6 bases beyond the gene matches. Including cysteine and phenylalanine, the CDR3 has 15 amino acids. The kept DNA is CDR3 alone, 45 bases in frame from the first base. The germline V gene specifies MGHDK as CDR1 and SYGVNS as CDR2. The sample's treatment or condition label, in plain terms: roughly 20 received Ad26.COV2.S at low or high dose, single or two shots; 5 received placebo; per-sample allocation not given. For vaccine and placebo recipients, repertoires were sequenced using samples collected on day 63 after the first injection. In Cohort 1b, roughly 25 adults aged 18-55 years were enrolled at a single site in Boston, USA, between 29 July and 7 August 2020. As a vaccine, Ad26.COV2.S was a replication-incompetent adenovirus type 26 vector that expressed a prefusion-stabilized SARS-CoV-2 spike protein derived from the original Wuhan strain.

The chain is assembled from TRBV25-1 and TRBJ2-7; TRBD1 matches 9 bases in the middle. This specimen was peripheral blood, taken in a trial of Ad26.COV2.S vaccine versus placebo. This TCR derives from a person between 18 and 65 years old who received the Ad26.COV2.S COVID-19 vaccine or a placebo. Here is the DNA: TGTGCCAGCAGTGAGCCCGGGACAGGGTTCTACGAGCAGTACTTC. It encodes CASSEPGTGFYEQYF.